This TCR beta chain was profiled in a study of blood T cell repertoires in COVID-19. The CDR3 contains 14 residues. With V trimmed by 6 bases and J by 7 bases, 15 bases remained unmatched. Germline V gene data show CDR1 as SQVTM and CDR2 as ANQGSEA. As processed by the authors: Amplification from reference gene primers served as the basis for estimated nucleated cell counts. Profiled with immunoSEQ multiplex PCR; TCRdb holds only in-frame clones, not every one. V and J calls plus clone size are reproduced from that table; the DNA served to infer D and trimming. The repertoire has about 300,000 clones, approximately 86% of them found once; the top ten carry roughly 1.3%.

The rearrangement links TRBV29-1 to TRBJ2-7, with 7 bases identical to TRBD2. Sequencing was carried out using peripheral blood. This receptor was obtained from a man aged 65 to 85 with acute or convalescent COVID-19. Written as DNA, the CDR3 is TGCAGCGTCTCCACCGGGACGGGGGGAACTGAGCAGTACTTC. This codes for CSVSTGTGGTEQYF.